Listed below are T cell receptor beta chains from one sample, sequenced in a study of blood T cell repertoires in COVID-19. Sequenced by immunoSEQ multiplex PCR; TCRdb stores in-frame clones only, minus some. The table lists more than 150,000 clones, roughly 76% of them singletons. Material for sequencing was peripheral blood. Receptor source: a woman at least 80 years old with COVID-19, enrolled during active disease. Each CDR3 is given with its conserved first and last residue. The order of the fields is D gene, V gene, CDR3 length, J gene, clone size, CDR3 DNA, CDR3 protein. D genes are given only for firm matches. Clone size is shown for a subset of rows, as once, few, many or a class of expanded clone.

>TRBD1|TRBV19|13|TRBJ2-7|few
TGTGCCAGTAGTGGGACAGGTAACTACGAGCAGTACTTC
CASSGTGNYEQYF
>.|TRBV7-9|15|TRBJ2-7|.
TGTGCCAGCAGCTCCTACCAGGGAGGAATGTACGAGCAGTACTTC
CASSSYQGGMYEQYF
>TRBD1|TRBV5-8|14|TRBJ2-1|.
TGTGCCGGAAACCGGGACAGGGGGTTGAATGAGCAGTTCTTC
CAGNRDRGLNEQFF
>TRBD1|TRBV7-9|15|TRBJ1-1|once
TGTGCCAGCAGCTTAGAACAGGGGGCGCCCACTGAAGCTTTCTTT
CASSLEQGAPTEAFF
>TRBD2|TRBV19|15|TRBJ2-2|.
TGTGCCAGTACCGTCCTAGCGGGGTACACCGGGGAGCTGTTTTTT
CASTVLAGYTGELFF
>TRBD1|TRBV9|16|TRBJ2-3|.
TGTGCCAGCAGCCCCAGTGGACAGGGAAGGATCAATACGCAGTATTTT
CASSPSGQGRINTQYF
>.|TRBV5-6|15|TRBJ2-1|.
TGTGCCAGCAGCTTCGCGGGGAGCTCCTACAATGAGCAGTTCTTC
CASSFAGSSYNEQFF
>TRBD2|TRBV6-2/TRBV6-3|15|TRBJ2-7|few
TGTGCCAGCAGTTACTCGGCGGGGGGTTCCTACGAGCAGTACTTC
CASSYSAGGSYEQYF
>TRBD2|TRBV19|18|TRBJ2-1|.
TGTGCCAGTAGTATAGGGGGACCGGGACTAGCGGGGGTCAATGAGCAGTTCTTC
CASSIGGPGLAGVNEQFF
>TRBD1|TRBV5-6|13|TRBJ1-2|.
TGTGCCAGCAGCAGGGACAGAGTCTATGGCTACACCTTC
CASSRDRVYGYTF
>TRBD1|TRBV13|13|TRBJ1-3|.
TGTGCCAGTAACAGGGGGCGGGGAAACACCATATATTTT
CASNRGRGNTIYF
>TRBD1|TRBV19|17|TRBJ1-5|once
TGTGCCAGTAGTATAGTGACAGGGCTCAGGGGCAATCAGCCCCAGCATTTT
CASSIVTGLRGNQPQHF
>.|TRBV15|12|TRBJ1-6|.
TGTGCCACCAGACAGACTAATTCACCCCTCCACTTT
CATRQTNSPLHF
>.|TRBV24-1|18|TRBJ1-5|.
TGTGCCACCAGTGATCCTAAAGAACAGATATATAGCAATCAGCCCCAGCATTTT
CATSDPKEQIYSNQPQHF
>TRBD2|TRBV19|14|TRBJ2-7|.
TGTGCCAGTAGTATAGCGGCGGGAGCCCACGAGCAGTACTTC
CASSIAAGAHEQYF
>TRBD2|TRBV9|16|TRBJ2-7|.
TGTGCCAGCAGCCCTCGGACTAGCGGGGGGTCCTACGAGCAGTACTTC
CASSPRTSGGSYEQYF
>.|TRBV9|13|TRBJ1-1|.
TGTGCCAGCAGCGGGCAGATGAACACTGAAGCTTTCTTT
CASSGQMNTEAFF
>TRBD1|TRBV28|17|TRBJ1-6|.
TGTGCCAGCAGTTCTCCCTGGGACAGGGCCAATAATTCACCCCTCCACTTT
CASSSPWDRANNSPLHF
>.|TRBV3-1/TRBV3-2|14|TRBJ1-2|.
TGTGCCAGCAGCCAGGCCTCGGGGGGGGCAGGCTACACCTTC
CASSQASGGAGYTF
>.|TRBV21-1|20|TRBJ1-3|.
TGTGCCAGCAGCAATAATGTTGGGCTCAAAGGACAGGGGGCTGGAAACACCATATATTTT
CASSNNVGLKGQGAGNTIYF
>.|TRBV7-9|12|TRBJ1-2|.
TGTGCCAGCAGCCCACGGGACTATGGCTACACCTTC
CASSPRDYGYTF
>.|TRBV5-8|15|TRBJ2-1|few
TGTGCCAGCAGCTTGATTCCGGGAGCCTACAATGAGCAGTTCTTC
CASSLIPGAYNEQFF
>TRBD2|TRBV7-2|15|TRBJ2-3|.
TGTGCCAGCAGTTGGGGACGGGGGGGCACAGATACGCAGTATTTT
CASSWGRGGTDTQYF
>.|TRBV12-3/TRBV12-4|11|TRBJ1-2|.
TGTGCCAGCAGTACTTATACAGGACACACCTTC
CASSTYTGHTF
>.|TRBV6-5|15|TRBJ2-7|.
TGTGCCAGCAGCCCACCCCGCGGTAGCTCCTACGAGCAGTACTTC
CASSPPRGSSYEQYF
>TRBD2|TRBV7-8|15|TRBJ2-1|.
TGTGCCAGCAGCTCAGCGGGAGGGCCTCACAATGAGCAGTTCTTC
CASSSAGGPHNEQFF
>.|TRBV5-4|14|TRBJ2-5|many
TGTGCCAGCAGCCAAGTCACGGAGGGGGAGACCCAGTACTTC
CASSQVTEGETQYF
>TRBD2|TRBV11-2|17|TRBJ2-7|.
TGTGCCAGCAGCTTAGGGACTAGCGGGGGGCCTATCTACGAGCAGTACTTC
CASSLGTSGGPIYEQYF
>TRBD2|TRBV28|15|TRBJ2-2|.
TGTGCCAGCAGTTTACCAGCGGGAGTCACCGGGGAGCTGTTTTTT
CASSLPAGVTGELFF
>TRBD2|TRBV19|15|TRBJ2-2|.
TGTGCCAGTAGGGGACTAGCGGGAGATACCGGGGAGCTGTTTTTT
CASRGLAGDTGELFF
>TRBD1|TRBV19|15|TRBJ2-2|.
TGTGCCAGTAGAAAGACAGGGGTGGGCACCGGGGAGCTGTTTTTT
CASRKTGVGTGELFF
>.|TRBV12-3/TRBV12-4|13|TRBJ1-1|.
TGTGCCAGCAGTTCACTTATCCCTGCCCAAGCTTTCTTT
CASSSLIPAQAFF
>TRBD1|TRBV19|13|TRBJ1-4|.
TGTGCCAGTTCCAGACAGGGTGATGAAAAACTGTTTTTT
CASSRQGDEKLFF
>.|TRBV2|13|TRBJ1-2|.
TGTGCCAGCTCCGTGGACACCGATCGGGGCTACACCTTC
CASSVDTDRGYTF
>TRBD1|TRBV10-1|14|TRBJ2-7|.
TGCGCCAGCAGTGACGGACAGGGGCCCTACGAGCAGTACTTC
CASSDGQGPYEQYF
>TRBD1|TRBV10-3|13|TRBJ2-3|.
TGTGCCATCAGACAGGGGGTTGGGAATACGCAGTATTTT
CAIRQGVGNTQYF
>.|TRBV30|12|TRBJ1-6|.
TGTGCCTGGAGTGACAGTAATTCACCCCTCCACTTT
CAWSDSNSPLHF
>TRBD2|TRBV2|17|TRBJ2-7|.
TGTGCCAGCACCCTTCTAGCGGGAGTGGGGGCCTCCTACGAGCAGTACTTC
CASTLLAGVGASYEQYF
>.|TRBV5-4|15|TRBJ2-7|.
TGTGCCAGCAGCTTGGGTGGTCCGAGCTCCTACGAGCAGTACTTC
CASSLGGPSSYEQYF
>.|TRBV29-1|13|TRBJ2-5|.
TGCAGCGTAAAACGAGTGCTAGCGCCCCGAAGTGACTTC
CSVKRVLAPRSDF
>.|TRBV12-3/TRBV12-4|13|TRBJ2-1|.
TGTGCCAGCAGTTTATCCGACAATCATGAGCAGTTCTTC
CASSLSDNHEQFF
>TRBD1|TRBV5-1|15|TRBJ1-4|.
TGCGCCAGCAGCTTGGTCCCAGGGGGCAATGAAAAACTGTTTTTT
CASSLVPGGNEKLFF
>.|TRBV5-4|15|TRBJ1-2|.
TGTGCCAGCAGCTCCCGGTCAGGGCTCAACTATGGCTACACCTTC
CASSSRSGLNYGYTF
>.|TRBV5-1|14|TRBJ1-2|once
TGCGCCAGCAGAAGGGAGGGTCCCATATATGGCTACACCTTC
CASRREGPIYGYTF
>.|TRBV7-8|13|TRBJ2-1|.
TGTGCCAGCAGCTTTACAGGTTACAATGAGCAGTTCTTC
CASSFTGYNEQFF
>TRBD1|TRBV20-1|11|TRBJ1-5|.
TGCAGTGCTGGCCGGGACAGGGCCCAGCATTTT
CSAGRDRAQHF
>TRBD1|TRBV7-7|15|TRBJ2-2|.
TGTGCCAGCAGCCGGGACAGGGGATTTGCCGGGGAGCTGTTTTTT
CASSRDRGFAGELFF
>TRBD2|TRBV28|17|TRBJ2-3|.
TGTGCCAGCAGTCACCCGACTAGCGGGAGAGGTACAGATACGCAGTATTTT
CASSHPTSGRGTDTQYF
>.|TRBV13|13|TRBJ1-1|.
TGTGCCAGCAGCTTAGGCAGGGACACTGAAGCTTTCTTT
CASSLGRDTEAFF
>.|TRBV28|15|TRBJ1-2|once
TGTGCCAGCACCCGGTGGGGGGTCACTAACTATGGCTACACCTTC
CASTRWGVTNYGYTF
>.|TRBV6-5|15|TRBJ1-1|.
TGTGCCAGCAGCCTAGGGGGAAGTCGGAACACTGAAGCTTTCTTT
CASSLGGSRNTEAFF
>TRBD2|TRBV4-3|18|TRBJ2-2|.
TGCGCCAGCAGCCAAGGTCGTAGCGGGGGGCTAAACACCGGGGAGCTGTTTTTT
CASSQGRSGGLNTGELFF
>.|TRBV5-1|14|TRBJ1-4|.
TGCGCCAGCAGCTTGGTAGGGGGAAATGAAAAACTGTTTTTT
CASSLVGGNEKLFF
>.|TRBV5-1|13|TRBJ1-6|few
TGCGCCAGCAGCCTGACTTTGAATTCACCCCTCCACTTT
CASSLTLNSPLHF
>TRBD2|TRBV9|16|TRBJ2-2|.
TGTGCCAGCAGCAGCCTAGCGGGGGCAAGCACCGGGGAGCTGTTTTTT
CASSSLAGASTGELFF
>TRBD1|TRBV24-1|15|TRBJ2-2|.
TGTGCCACCAGTGATAACAGGGGATACACCGGGGAGCTGTTTTTT
CATSDNRGYTGELFF
>TRBD2|TRBV28|15|TRBJ2-7|.
TGTGCCAGCAGTTTCAGCGGGGCCGCCTCCTACGAGCAGTACTTC
CASSFSGAASYEQYF
>.|TRBV6-5|15|TRBJ2-1|.
TGTGCCAGCAGTAGATTAGCGACTTCCTACAATGAGCAGTTCTTC
CASSRLATSYNEQFF
>.|TRBV4-2|12|TRBJ2-7|.
TGTGCCAGCAGCCAAGAGACGGGGGAGCAGTACTTC
CASSQETGEQYF